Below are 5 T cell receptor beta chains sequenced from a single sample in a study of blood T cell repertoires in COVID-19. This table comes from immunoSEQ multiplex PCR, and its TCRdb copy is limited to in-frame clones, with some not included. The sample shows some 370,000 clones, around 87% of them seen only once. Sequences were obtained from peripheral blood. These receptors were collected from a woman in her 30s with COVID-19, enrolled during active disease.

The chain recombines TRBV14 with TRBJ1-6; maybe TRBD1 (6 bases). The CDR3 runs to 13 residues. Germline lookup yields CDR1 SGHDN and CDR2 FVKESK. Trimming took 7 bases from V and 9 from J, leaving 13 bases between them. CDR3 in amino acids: CASTTGYGSPLHF. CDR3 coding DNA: TGTGCCAGCACCACAGGGTACGGTTCACCCCTCCACTTT.

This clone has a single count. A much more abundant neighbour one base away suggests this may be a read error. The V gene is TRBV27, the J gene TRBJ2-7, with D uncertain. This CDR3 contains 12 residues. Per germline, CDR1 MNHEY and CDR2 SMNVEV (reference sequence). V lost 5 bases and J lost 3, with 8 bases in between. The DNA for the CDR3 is TGTGCCAGCAGTGAACGCGGCTACGAGCAGTACTTC. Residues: CASSERGYEQYF.

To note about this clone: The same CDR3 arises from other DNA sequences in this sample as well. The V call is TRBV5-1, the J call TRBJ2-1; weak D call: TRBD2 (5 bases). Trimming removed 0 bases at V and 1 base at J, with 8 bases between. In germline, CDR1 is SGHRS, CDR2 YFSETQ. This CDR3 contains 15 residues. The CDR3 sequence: CASSLVSGSYNEQFF. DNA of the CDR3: TGCGCCAGCAGCTTGGTTTCGGGATCCTACAATGAGCAGTTCTTC.

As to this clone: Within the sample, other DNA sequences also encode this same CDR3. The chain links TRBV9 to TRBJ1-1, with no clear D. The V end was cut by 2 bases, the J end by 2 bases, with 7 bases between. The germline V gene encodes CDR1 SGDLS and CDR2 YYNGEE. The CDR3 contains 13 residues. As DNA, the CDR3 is TGTGCCAGCAGCGTGGAGGGTAACACTGAAGCTTTCTTT. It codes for CASSVEGNTEAFF.

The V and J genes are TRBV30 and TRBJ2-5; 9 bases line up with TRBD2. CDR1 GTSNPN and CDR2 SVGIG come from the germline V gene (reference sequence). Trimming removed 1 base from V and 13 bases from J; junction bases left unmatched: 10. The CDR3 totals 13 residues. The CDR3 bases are TGTGCCTGGAGTGGGCTAGCGGGGTACCCCGGGTACTTC. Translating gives CAWSGLAGYPGYF.